The 17 T cell receptor beta chains in this list originate from one sample, sequenced in a study of T cell responses to AZD1222 COVID-19 vaccine. Method: immunoSEQ multiplex PCR; TCRdb's copy keeps in-frame clones and lacks some. The repertoire holds about 88,000 clones, with approximately 88% as singletons. The sequences come from peripheral blood, collected on day 0 of AZD1222 vaccination. These receptors all come from an adult in good health.

This clone has only one observation. The rearrangement links TRBV7-9 to TRBJ1-3, with TRBD1 as a possible D gene (6 bases). Trimming cost V 0 bases and J 2 bases, with 14 bases left between them. This CDR3 spans 17 amino acids. From germline, CDR1 is SEHNR and CDR2 FQNEAQ (reference sequence). CDR3 protein: CASSLAGGGAPGNTIYF. The DNA for the CDR3 is TGTGCCAGCAGCTTAGCGGGAGGGGGGGCGCCTGGAAACACCATATATTTT.

V and J are TRBV18 and TRBJ1-1, with TRBD1 identical over 7 bases. The CDR3 runs to 16 residues. V trimming: 5 bases; J trimming: 1 base; junction bases outside the gene matches: 10. CDR1 and CDR2 (germline): KGHSH, LQKENI. The CDR3 DNA reads TGTGCCAGCTCATTACCACCGGGACAGCGGAACACTGAAGCTTTCTTT. This codes for CASSLPPGQRNTEAFF.

The chain recombines TRBV7-8 with TRBJ1-1, with D uncertain. V was clipped by 1 base and J by 2 bases, with 5 bases between them. CDR3 length: 13 amino acids. CDR1 and CDR2 (germline): SGHVS, FQNEAQ. The CDR3 reads CASSLVGNTEAFF. The DNA of the CDR3 is TGTGCCAGCAGCTTAGTAGGAAACACTGAAGCTTTCTTT.

The rearrangement joins TRBV19 to TRBJ1-2; D possibly corresponds to TRBD1 (6 bases). CDR1 and CDR2 from the germline V gene are LNHDA and SQIVND (reference sequence). Trimming pared 4 bases from V and 5 bases from J, leaving 17 bases between. This CDR3 comprises 15 residues. CDR3 sequence reads: CASSTGLDSIYGYTF. The CDR3 DNA reads as TGTGCCAGTAGTACCGGACTGGACAGTATTTATGGCTACACCTTC.

J is TRBJ1-2 and V is TRBV27, with D unresolved. Germline CDR1 and CDR2: MNHEY and SMNVEV (reference sequence). The CDR3 length is 14 residues. V shed 0 bases and J shed 8 bases, with 13 bases lying between them. The CDR3 region is CASSLSLGFGGYTF. Written as DNA, the CDR3 is TGTGCCAGCAGTTTATCGCTAGGGTTTGGAGGCTACACCTTC.

This clone has a single count. This chain links TRBV2 with TRBJ1-1, with TRBD1 matching 9 bases. Trimming cost V 6 bases and J 3 bases; bases outside gene matches: 11. Germline V gene sequence: CDR1 SNHLY, CDR2 FYNNEI. The CDR3 runs to 16 residues. The CDR3, as DNA: TGTGCCAGCAGGACCCGGGACAGGGTTTTGGACACTGAAGCTTTCTTT. The encoded protein is CASRTRDRVLDTEAFF. The full variable domain, completed using reference TRBV2 and TRBJ1-1, is EPEVTQTPSHQVTQMGQEVILRCVPISNHLYFYWYRQILGQKVEFLVSFYNNEISEKSEIFDDQFSVERPDGSNFTLKIRSTKLEDSAMYFCASRTRDRVLDTEAFFGQGTRLTVV.

The chain carries TRBV3-1 (or the pseudogene TRBV3-2) and TRBJ1-3, with no clear D. V lost 4 bases and J 8 bases, leaving 15 bases between the germline ends. Germline V gives CDR1 LGHDT, CDR2 YNNKEL (reference sequence). This CDR3 region has 14 residues. CDR3 DNA sequence: TGTGCCAGCAGCCTCCTAACGGCGGCGGACACCATATATTTT. Its translation: CASSLLTAADTIYF.

This chain links TRBV30 with TRBJ1-1; 8 bases fit TRBD1. CDR3 length: 14 amino acids. The V gene's germline CDR1 is GTSNPN and CDR2 SVGIG (reference sequence). The ends lost 1 base at V and 10 bases at J; junction bases unmatched: 11. The CDR3 sequence: CAWSEGLRDRRAFF. For the CDR3, the DNA is TGTGCCTGGAGTGAGGGTTTGAGGGACAGGAGAGCTTTCTTT.

V gene TRBV7-9 combines with J gene TRBJ2-5; TRBD1 matches at 10 bases. The CDR3 runs to 17 residues. V gave up 2 bases and J gave up 4 bases; unmatched junction bases: 10. The germline V gene encodes CDR1 SEHNR and CDR2 FQNEAQ (reference sequence). CDR3 in DNA: TGTGCCAGCAGCTTACGACCGGGACAGGGGATTGGAGAGACCCAGTACTTC. It is translated as CASSLRPGQGIGETQYF.

CDR3 in amino acids: CASTRTNWNEKLFF. In nucleotides, the CDR3 is TGTGCCAGCACCCGGACGAATTGGAATGAAAAACTGTTTTTT. The genes are TRBV5-5 and TRBJ1-4; D remains ambiguous. Germline CDR1 SGHKS, CDR2 YYEKEE (reference sequence). The length of the CDR3 is 14 residues. Deletions cut 6 bases from V and 5 bases from J, with 14 bases between.

The chain recombines TRBV30 with TRBJ1-5, with D maybe TRBD1 (5 bases). Deletions cut 0 bases from V and 2 bases from J, with 23 bases between. CDR1 is GTSNPN, CDR2 SVGIG, per germline (reference sequence). This CDR3 spans 19 amino acids. The CDR3 here is CAWSVGSAGGYMGNQPQHF. The CDR3 DNA is TGTGCCTGGAGTGTGGGGTCGGCGGGGGGATATATGGGCAATCAGCCCCAGCATTTT.

This clone appeared a single time. DNA for the CDR3: TGTGCCAGCAGCTTAGCCAGGACAACGGGACAGCCTGTCGAGCAGTACTTC. Protein: CASSLARTTGQPVEQYF. The chain couples TRBV11-2 to TRBJ2-7; 7 bases are a match to TRBD1. Germline loops: CDR1 SGHAT, CDR2 FQNNGV. The CDR3 has 17 residues. The V gene end was trimmed by 1 base and the J gene end by 6 bases; junction bases not matched to a gene: 15.

The rearrangement links TRBV16 to TRBJ1-5, with no clear D. CDR1 and CDR2 from the germline V gene are KGHSY and FQNENV. This CDR3 contains 12 residues. V was clipped by 4 bases and J by 11 bases, with 12 bases between them. CDR3 sequence reads: CASSLYPRSQHF. CDR3 sequence (DNA): TGTGCCAGCAGCCTGTACCCGAGGTCCCAGCATTTT.

The chain uses TRBV6-2 or TRBV6-3 and TRBJ1-4; D possibly corresponds to TRBD1 (5 bases). The CDR3 is 15 residues long. V was trimmed by 2 bases and J by 5 bases, leaving 12 bases between them. Germline CDR1 MNHEY, CDR2 SVGEGT. CDR3 loop: CASSYRGGRNEKLFF. CDR3 sequence (DNA): TGTGCCAGCAGTTACCGGGGGGGGAGAAATGAAAAACTGTTTTTT.

The CDR3: CASSPGTGLAGGFTDTQYF. The CDR3 DNA is TGTGCCAGCAGCCCTGGGACGGGACTAGCGGGAGGTTTCACAGATACGCAGTATTTT. V usage is TRBV11-2 and J usage is TRBJ2-3; 15 bases align to TRBD2. The CDR3 has 19 amino acids. From germline, CDR1 is SGHAT and CDR2 FQNNGV. The V gene end was trimmed by 5 bases and the J gene end by 2 bases; junction bases not matched to a gene: 11. Based on the CDR3 plus reference TRBV11-2 and TRBJ2-3, the full variable domain is EAGVAQSPRYKIIEKRQSVAFWCNPISGHATLYWYQQILGQGPKLLIQFQNNGVVDDSQLPKDRFSAERLKGVDSTLKIQPAKLEDSAVYLCASSPGTGLAGGFTDTQYFGPGTRLTVL.

The chain has TRBV9 and TRBJ2-5, with a possible D match to TRBD2 (5 bases). Per the germline V gene, CDR1 is SGDLS and CDR2 is YYNGEE. Trimming left V 7 bases short and J 4 bases short, with 8 bases between. This CDR3 spans 11 amino acids. The CDR3: CASGRGETQYF. In DNA form, the CDR3 reads TGTGCCAGCGGTCGGGGAGAGACCCAGTACTTC. The full variable domain, rest sourced from reference TRBV9 and TRBJ2-5, is DSGVTQTPKHLITATGQRVTLRCSPRSGDLSVYWYQQSLDQGLQFLIQYYNGEERAKGNILERFSAQQFPDLHSELNLSSLELGDSALYFCASGRGETQYFGPGTRLLVL.

This clone showed up just a few times. The J gene is TRBJ1-1, the V gene TRBV13, with D perhaps matching TRBD1 (6 bases). The CDR3 covers 14 residues. Looked up from germline, CDR1 is PRHDT and CDR2 is FYEKMQ (reference sequence). V lost 5 bases and J lost 0, with 10 bases in between. CDR3 sequence reads: CASSPRDMNTEAFF. The CDR3 DNA follows: TGTGCCAGCAGCCCCAGGGACATGAACACTGAAGCTTTCTTT.